The 32 T cell receptor beta chains below come from one sample, sequenced in a study of OX40 agonist ivuxolimab in advanced cancers. Clones were sequenced by immunoSEQ multiplex PCR, and TCRdb holds only the in-frame ones, with some missing. The sample lists 70,000 to 90,000 clones, nearly 85% occurring once. Material: CD4+ or CD8+ T cells sorted from blood, obtained in a trial of the OX40 agonist ivuxolimab. These receptors were obtained from an adult with an advanced solid tumor such as melanoma, head and neck, liver or kidney cancer.

This chain connects TRBV27 to TRBJ1-2; TRBD1 aligns across 8 bases. Per germline, CDR1 MNHEY and CDR2 SMNVEV (reference sequence). Trimming removed 6 bases from V and 4 bases from J; junction bases left unmatched: 4. The CDR3 sequence is 13 residues long. CDR3 sequence reads: CASRPGQGYGYTF. The CDR3 nucleotides are TGTGCCAGCAGACCCGGACAGGGCTATGGCTACACCTTC.

V and J are TRBV6-5 and TRBJ2-7; 11 nucleotides match TRBD1. The V gene end was trimmed by 2 bases and the J gene end by 1 base; junction bases not matched to a gene: 1. The CDR3 contains 15 residues. Germline V gene lookup returns CDR1 MNHEY and CDR2 SVGAGI. The CDR3 loop is CASSYRDRGSYEQYF. Here the CDR3 DNA reads TGTGCCAGCAGTTACCGGGACAGGGGGTCCTACGAGCAGTACTTC.

J is TRBJ2-5 and V is TRBV6-1; D uncertain. Per germline, CDR1 MNHNS and CDR2 SASEGT. The CDR3 sequence is 15 residues long. Trimming took off 2 bases at V and 7 bases at J, with 17 bases between the two ends. In DNA form, the CDR3 reads TGTGCCAGCAGTGAAAAATGGAATCGATGGGGGACCCAGTACTTC. This encodes CASSEKWNRWGTQYF.

Here the CDR3 DNA reads TGTGCCTGGAGTGGGTGGGAGGGTTTTTCACCCCTCCACTTT. This codes for CAWSGWEGFSPLHF. The rearrangement uses TRBV30 and TRBJ1-6; unclear D gene. Between the trimmed V and J ends, which lost 1 base and 9 bases, there was a span of 13 bases. Germline CDR1 and CDR2: GTSNPN and SVGIG (reference sequence). The CDR3 covers 14 residues.

This sequence joins TRBV29-1 and TRBJ2-5; D tentatively reads TRBD1 or TRBD2 (5 bases each). This CDR3 comprises 15 residues. Germline CDR1 is SQVTM and CDR2 is ANQGSEA. Trimming cost V 4 bases and J 6 bases, with 21 bases left between them. The CDR3 DNA reads as TGCAGCGTTGGGATAAGAGGGGACCCCGTCCAGACCCAGTACTTC. Its translation is CSVGIRGDPVQTQYF.

The rearrangement uses TRBV19 and TRBJ2-7; D unresolved. The CDR3 covers 14 residues. The V gene's germline CDR1 is LNHDA and CDR2 SQIVND (reference sequence). Trimming removed 3 bases at V and 6 bases at J, with 15 bases between. The CDR3 is CASSITGSVGEQYF. The CDR3 nucleotides read TGTGCCAGTAGTATCACGGGTTCCGTGGGCGAGCAGTACTTC. Full variable domain (remainder filled in from reference TRBV19 and TRBJ2-7): DGGITQSPKYLFRKEGQNVTLSCEQNLNHDAMYWYRQDPGQGLRLIYYSQIVNDFQKGDIAEGYSVSREKKESFPLTVTSAQKNPTAFYLCASSITGSVGEQYFGPGTRLTVT.

V gene TRBV7-2 combines with J gene TRBJ1-2; D may be TRBD1 (5 bases). The V end lost 1 base, the J end lost 7 bases, and 19 bases lay between the germline ends. This CDR3 spans 16 amino acids. Germline values: CDR1 SGHTA, CDR2 FQGNSA. The CDR3 nucleotides read TGTGCCAGCAGCTTAGACTCGTTCCAGGGCAGGACTGGCTACACCTTC. This sequence encodes CASSLDSFQGRTGYTF.

The gene calls are TRBV9 and TRBJ1-5; 8 nucleotides agree with TRBD1. Germline assignment: CDR1 SGDLS and CDR2 YYNGEE. V dropped 3 bases and J dropped 7; count of bases not matched to a gene: 9. The CDR3 contains 15 residues. CDR3 sequence reads: CASSALGTGEQPQHF. The CDR3 DNA sequence: TGTGCCAGCAGCGCCTTAGGGACAGGTGAGCAGCCCCAGCATTTT.

In this sample, this clone turned up once. V usage is TRBV19 and J usage is TRBJ2-7; D may be TRBD1 or TRBD2 (5 bases each). The CDR3 is 13 amino acids. The V gene lost 10 bases and the J gene lost 2 bases, with 15 bases spanning the gap. Germline V gene data show CDR1 as LNHDA and CDR2 as SQIVND (reference sequence). DNA of the CDR3: TGTGCCACCTCCCGGGACGAGGCCTACGAGCAGTACTTC. It codes for CATSRDEAYEQYF. Looking up the rest from reference TRBV19 and TRBJ2-7 gives the full variable domain: DGGITQSPKYLFRKEGQNVTLSCEQNLNHDAMYWYRQDPGQGLRLIYYSQIVNDFQKGDIAEGYSVSREKKESFPLTVTSAQKNPTAFYLCATSRDEAYEQYFGPGTRLTVT.

The CDR3 nucleotides read TGCGCCAGCAGCCAAGAGTTCACAGATACGCAGTATTTT. It translates to CASSQEFTDTQYF. The chain combines TRBV4-3 with TRBJ2-3; D gene ambiguous. Germline assignment: CDR1 LGHNA and CDR2 YSLEER. The CDR3 runs to 13 residues. The V gene lost 0 bases and the J gene lost 2 bases, with 3 bases spanning the gap.

The CDR3 sequence is CASSYGGLTYTEAFF. The CDR3 bases are TGTGCCAGCAGTTACGGGGGGCTTACCTACACTGAAGCTTTCTTT. This sequence joins TRBV6-5 and TRBJ1-1; D may be TRBD1 (6 bases). Germline-derived CDR1 and CDR2 are MNHEY and SVGAGI. CDR3 size: 15 residues. V was shortened by 2 bases and J by 3 bases, with 13 bases between the two germline ends.

A few counts support this clone. V and J are TRBV7-9 and TRBJ1-2; the match to TRBD1 covers 9 bases. Per germline, CDR1 SEHNR and CDR2 FQNEAQ (reference sequence). The length of the CDR3 is 13 residues. The ends lost 4 bases at V and 4 bases at J; junction bases unmatched: 1. CDR3 amino acids: CASSWTGAYGYTF. In DNA, the CDR3 is TGTGCCAGCAGCTGGACAGGGGCCTATGGCTACACCTTC.

The chain recombines TRBV29-1 with TRBJ1-1; D might be TRBD1 (6 bases). Trimming shortened V by 4 bases and J by 0 bases, and 9 bases separated the two germline ends. Germline CDR1 is SQVTM and CDR2 is ANQGSEA. This CDR3 has 13 amino acids. As DNA, the CDR3 is TGCAGCGTTGGAGGGGGTGTGAACACTGAAGCTTTCTTT. It translates to CSVGGGVNTEAFF.

This rearrangement joins TRBV9 to TRBJ1-4; D is perhaps TRBD1 (5 bases). This CDR3 comprises 16 residues. Trimming removed 3 bases from V and 7 bases from J, with 19 bases in between. Germline assignment: CDR1 SGDLS and CDR2 YYNGEE. CDR3 nucleotides: TGTGCCAGCAGCGCGCGAGGGACGACAACTGGTGAAAAACTGTTTTTT. Its protein is CASSARGTTTGEKLFF.

This clone appeared a few times. V usage is TRBV10-2 and J usage is TRBJ1-1, with a tentative D call TRBD1 (5 bases). The CDR3 extends over 12 amino acids. V was trimmed by 2 bases and J by 8 bases, leaving 9 bases between them. Germline V gene sequence: CDR1 WSHSY, CDR2 SAAADI. CDR3 DNA sequence: TGCGCCAGCAGTGAGGGGGGAGGGGAAGCTTTCTTT. As protein: CASSEGGGEAFF.

This chain uses TRBV19 with TRBJ2-2; D uncertain. V was cut by 5 bases and J by 5 bases, with 9 bases left in between. There are 13 residues in the CDR3. Germline-derived CDR1 and CDR2 are LNHDA and SQIVND (reference sequence). The CDR3 nucleotides read TGTGCCAGTAGTCCGAGCTGGACCGGGGAGCTGTTTTTT. Protein product: CASSPSWTGELFF.

V and J are TRBV7-2 and TRBJ2-4; no definite D call. CDR3 size: 15 residues. The germline gives CDR1 SGHTA, CDR2 FQGNSA. Trimming removed 4 bases at V and 0 bases at J, with 10 bases between. The CDR3 DNA follows: TGTGCCAGCAGCTCTGGACGGCTAGCCAAAAACATTCAGTACTTC. It is translated as CASSSGRLAKNIQYF.

The chain carries TRBV5-1 and TRBJ1-2, with D unresolved. The CDR3 length is 13 residues. Germline loops: CDR1 SGHRS, CDR2 YFSETQ. V was trimmed by 0 bases and J by 7 bases, leaving 10 bases between them. The CDR3 DNA reads as TGCGCCAGCAGCTTGGGTGGCGACGGTGGCTACACCTTC. Its translation is CASSLGGDGGYTF.

The rearrangement links TRBV5-6 to TRBJ2-6; 9 bases align to TRBD1. With V trimmed by 6 bases and J by 0 bases, 7 bases remained unmatched. CDR3 length: 17 residues. Germline-derived CDR1 and CDR2 are SGHDT and YYEEEE. In DNA, the CDR3 is TGTGCCAGCACCCCGGGGACAGGGAGCTCTGGGGCCAACGTCCTGACTTTC. Its translation is CASTPGTGSSGANVLTF.

The J gene is TRBJ2-1, the V gene TRBV5-1; a weak D match, TRBD2 (6 bases). Germline V lookup: CDR1 SGHRS, CDR2 YFSETQ. Trimming took 2 bases from V and 5 from J, leaving 8 bases between them. This CDR3 is built from 13 residues. This CDR3 reads CASSLGGDNEQFF. CDR3 DNA sequence: TGCGCCAGCAGCTTAGGCGGGGACAATGAGCAGTTCTTC.

The chain recombines TRBV5-1 with TRBJ2-4; 12 bases map to TRBD1. Germline trimming cut 1 base from V and 3 bases from J; bases unmatched to any gene: 5. Per the germline V gene, CDR1 is SGHRS and CDR2 is YFSETQ. This CDR3 has 17 amino acids. CDR3 protein: CASSLTGQGAVKNIQYF. The CDR3, as DNA: TGCGCCAGCAGCTTGACGGGACAGGGGGCTGTCAAAAACATTCAGTACTTC.

The V gene is TRBV10-3, the J gene TRBJ2-7; no clear D. V was trimmed by 2 bases and J by 6 bases, leaving 14 bases between them. Germline lookup yields CDR1 ENHRY and CDR2 SYGVKD. The CDR3 extends over 14 amino acids. CDR3 residues: CAISEMVTTPEQYF. CDR3 sequence (DNA): TGTGCCATCAGTGAGATGGTTACTACCCCCGAGCAGTACTTC.

The CDR3 sequence is CASTIAGAEAKNIQYF. Here the CDR3 DNA reads TGTGCCAGCACCATTGCGGGGGCGGAAGCCAAAAACATTCAGTACTTC. The chain links TRBV28 to TRBJ2-4; possibly TRBD2 for D (7 bases). Trimming took 7 bases from V and 0 from J, leaving 16 bases between them. From germline, CDR1 is MDHEN and CDR2 SYDVKM. The length of the CDR3 is 16 residues. Full variable domain (missing parts from reference TRBV28 and TRBJ2-4): DVKVTQSSRYLVKRTGEKVFLECVQDMDHENMFWYRQDPGLGLRLIYFSYDVKMKEKGDIPEGYSVSREKKERFSLILESASTNQTSMYLCASTIAGAEAKNIQYFGAGTRLSVL.

The chain is built from TRBV20-1 and TRBJ2-5, with D unclear. V dropped 5 bases and J dropped 1 base, with 5 bases sitting between them. Germline loops: CDR1 DFQATT, CDR2 SNEGSKA (reference sequence). CDR3 size: 11 residues. CDR3 coding DNA: TGCAGTGCTGTCTTCCAAGAGACCCAGTACTTC. Translating gives CSAVFQETQYF.

The CDR3 DNA is TGTGCCAGCAGCCCGCCCGGCGGGAACACCGGGGAGCTGTTTTTT. Translated: CASSPPGGNTGELFF. The chain joins TRBV7-9 to TRBJ2-2, with no clear D. Trimming took 5 bases from V and 1 from J, leaving 11 bases between them. This CDR3 comprises 15 residues. CDR1 and CDR2 from the germline V gene are SEHNR and FQNEAQ (reference sequence).

This clone was recorded once. The V and J genes are TRBV5-1 and TRBJ2-7; tentatively, D is TRBD1 (6 bases). Trimming cost V 2 bases and J 0 bases, with 9 bases left between them. The germline V gene encodes CDR1 SGHRS and CDR2 YFSETQ. The CDR3 covers 14 residues. The CDR3 sequence is CASSLQGSSYEQYF. The CDR3 coding sequence is TGCGCCAGCAGCTTACAGGGAAGCTCCTACGAGCAGTACTTC.

The chain employs TRBV5-1 and TRBJ2-7; 8 nucleotides match TRBD1. Germline V gene sequence: CDR1 SGHRS, CDR2 YFSETQ. The CDR3 sequence is 13 residues long. The V gene end was trimmed by 3 bases and the J gene end by 2 bases; junction bases not matched to a gene: 1. The CDR3 DNA reads as TGCGCCAGCAGCTGGGGACAGGCCTACGAGCAGTACTTC. This encodes CASSWGQAYEQYF.

Regarding this clone: The junction departs from the called germline gene at one end, perhaps through a read error. V gene TRBV7-7 combines with J gene TRBJ2-5, with D possibly matching TRBD1 (5 bases). The CDR3 loop spans 13 amino acids. CDR1 and CDR2 from the germline V gene are SSHAT and FNYEAQ (reference sequence). The CDR3: CASSLGVYETQYF. DNA of the CDR3: TGTGCTAGCAGCTTAGGGGTTTACGAGACCCAGTACTTC.

Of note for this clone: Its ends do not fully match the called genes, so a read error is possible. Within the sample, other DNA sequences also encode this same CDR3. This sequence joins TRBV7-3 and TRBJ2-2; 11 nucleotides line up with TRBD2. The length of the CDR3 is 17 residues. Germline V gene lookup returns CDR1 SGHTA and CDR2 FQGTGA. CDR3 sequence reads: CASSLDGSGRATGELFF. As DNA, the CDR3 is TGTGCCAGCAGCTTAGATGGTAGCGGGAGGGCAACCGGGGAGCTGTTCTTT.

The chain carries TRBV18 and TRBJ2-5; possible D gene TRBD2, 6 bases. Judging by the DNA end, TRBJ2-7 fits better; the J call may be wrong. This CDR3 has 13 residues. Per the germline V gene, CDR1 is KGHSH and CDR2 is LQKENI. The CDR3 here is CASSPGREDEQYF. The DNA of the CDR3 is TGTGCCAGCTCACCAGGGCGGGAAGACGAGCAGTACTTC.

This rearrangement joins TRBV27 to TRBJ1-5; possible D gene TRBD1, 6 bases. V gave up 6 bases and J gave up 0 bases, with 12 bases separating them. Germline V CDR1 and CDR2: MNHEY, SMNVEV (reference sequence). The CDR3 covers 15 residues. Written as DNA, the CDR3 is TGTGCCAGCAGACGAGGACAGTATAGCAATCAGCCCCAGCATTTT. Translated, it gives CASRRGQYSNQPQHF.

This clone was detected only once. The chain recombines TRBV5-1 with TRBJ2-7, with D perhaps given as TRBD1 or TRBD2 (5 bases each). The CDR3 consists of 14 residues. Germline V lookup: CDR1 SGHRS, CDR2 YFSETQ. With 5 bases removed from V and 2 bases from J, the gap between germline ends came to 14 bases. The CDR3 region has the DNA TGCGCCAGCAGGAGAAAAGAGGGACCCTACGAGCAGTACTTC. It codes for CASRRKEGPYEQYF. Full variable domain (rest looked up from reference TRBV5-1 and TRBJ2-7): KAGVTQTPRYLIKTRGQQVTLSCSPISGHRSVSWYQQTPGQGLQFLFEYFSETQRNKGNFPGRFSGRQFSNSRSEMNVSTLELGDSALYLCASRRKEGPYEQYFGPGTRLTVT.